This TCR beta chain emerged from a study of blood T cell repertoires in COVID-19. Study context: The United States, Italy and Spain supplied acute and convalescent COVID-19 samples. Sources were T cells, B-cell-depleted T cells, or PBMCs; the material itself was cDNA or gDNA.

As handled by the study authors: By means of reference gene primer amplification, nucleated cell counts were estimated. Profiled with immunoSEQ multiplex PCR; TCRdb holds only in-frame clones, not every one. V, J and clone size derive from that table, while D and trimming were established from the DNA sequence. The table lists approximately 290,000 clones, about nine tenths of them singletons. V shed 0 bases, J shed 0 bases, and the junction held 13 bases outside the gene matches. Germline CDR1 reads SEHNR; CDR2 reads FQNEAQ (reference sequence). This CDR3 is built from 19 residues. Seattle patients were enrolled while actively infected and followed longitudinally.

The sample taken for sequencing was peripheral blood. The sequence came from a woman aged 25 to 39 with COVID-19, enrolled during active disease. This rearrangement joins TRBV7-9 to TRBJ2-7, with 8 nucleotides matching TRBD1. This CDR3 is CASSLARGSTGVSSYEQYF. The DNA for the CDR3 is TGTGCCAGCAGCTTAGCGAGGGGATCGACAGGGGTATCCTCCTACGAGCAGTACTTC. Full variable domain (remainder filled in from reference TRBV7-9 and TRBJ2-7): DTGVSQNPRHKITKRGQNVTFRCDPISEHNRLYWYRQTLGQGPEFLTYFQNEAQLEKSRLLSDRFSAERPKGSFSTLEIQRTEQGDSAMYLCASSLARGSTGVSSYEQYFGPGTRLTVT.